This entry concerns a single T cell receptor beta chain. PCR was performed using 60 Vbeta and 13 Jbeta primers. The repertoire was sequenced with immunoSEQ multiplex PCR; TCRdb's copy has only in-frame clones and lacks some. The sample lists approximately 130,000 clones, just under 80% seen once, with about 1.8% in the top ten. This record belongs to a study of cytomegalovirus exposure and HLA in healthy donors. CDR3 length: 16 amino acids. Germline values: CDR1 MNHNS, CDR2 SASEGT. V shed 4 bases and J 4 bases; nucleotides not matched to a gene: 10. The source of this sequence is a woman aged 40 to 55 in good health and CMV-seronegative. The chain has TRBV6-1 and TRBJ2-1; 7 positions match TRBD2. Sequencing was done on a sample of PBMCs. Here the CDR3 reads CASSGGGLYDYNEQFF. The CDR3 DNA reads as TGTGCCAGCAGTGGGGGGGGACTCTACGATTACAATGAGCAGTTCTTC.